The clone carrying this TCR beta chain was found once. Trimming left V 2 bases short and J 8 bases short, with 19 bases between. This CDR3 region has 16 residues. CDR1 is MGHRA and CDR2 is YSYEKL in the germline V gene. The sample comes from a study of blood T cell repertoires in COVID-19. In the study overall: T cells, B-cell-depleted T cells, or PBMCs supplied cDNA or gDNA.

Libraries were prepared by immunoSEQ multiplex PCR; TCRdb keeps only in-frame clonotypes and omits some of them. The sample has under 250,000 clones, around 80% seen once. The genes are TRBV4-1 and TRBJ2-4; possibly TRBD2 for D (6 bases). The origin of this receptor is a woman in her seventies with acute or convalescent COVID-19. The source material was peripheral blood. The CDR3 DNA sequence: TGCGCCAGCAGCCAAAATCCGGCGGGGAGGTTGGACATTCAGTACTTC. It is translated as CASSQNPAGRLDIQYF.